This T cell receptor (beta chain) was identified in a study of blood T cell repertoires in COVID-19. Across the whole study: The United States, Italy and Spain provided the acute and convalescent COVID-19 samples. PBMCs, B-cell-depleted T cells, or T cells provided the cDNA or gDNA that made up the material.

Trimming pared 0 bases from V and 8 bases from J, leaving 14 bases between. CDR1 is LGHNA, CDR2 YSLEER, per germline. This CDR3 has 16 residues. In the authors' methods: Reference gene primer amplification gave estimated nucleated cell counts. Here immunoSEQ multiplex PCR was the method, and the copy in TCRdb shows in-frame clones only, minus some. V and J calls and clone size come straight from that table; D and trimming were deduced from the DNA. This repertoire shows about 250,000 clones, about 88% found once; its top ten account for 2% to 2.5%. The TCR comes from a woman in her thirties or forties who had recovered from COVID-19. The chain has TRBV4-3 and TRBJ1-6; possibly TRBD1 for D (6 bases). The sequencing input was peripheral blood. The CDR3: CASSQERTALHSPLHF. The CDR3 bases are TGCGCCAGCAGCCAAGAGCGGACAGCCCTTCATTCACCCCTCCACTTT.